This entry concerns a single T cell receptor beta chain. Its target is unknown. This specimen comes from a study of radiotherapy plus CTLA-4 blockade in lung cancer. Study overall: Among patients, approximately 19% showed objective responses, and approximately 30% had disease control. Study-wide points: Among reported predictors of response, early blood T cell clone dynamics with interferon-beta performed best. Clones derived from tumor TCRs expanded in blood after radiotherapy plus ipilimumab.

Between the trimmed V and J ends, which lost 2 bases and 1 base, there was a span of 11 bases. The CDR3 covers 15 residues. Per the germline V gene, CDR1 is SGHTA and CDR2 is FQGTGA. Some clones are missing from TCRdb's copy, which holds only in-frame ones; the method was immunoSEQ multiplex PCR. The table lists roughly 110,000 clones, about four fifths of them singletons. The gene calls are TRBV7-3 and TRBJ1-1; D unresolved. The starting material was peripheral blood, obtained from a patient treated with radiotherapy plus ipilimumab. This TCR derives from a human donor with non-small cell lung cancer that progressed on radiotherapy plus ipilimumab. Some clones in this sample may be carry-over from other donors' samples. The CDR3 DNA follows: TGTGCCAGCAGCTTATATAGCGGAACGAACACTGAAGCTTTCTTT. Protein sequence: CASSLYSGTNTEAFF.